The 9 T cell receptor beta chains given below trace back to one sample, sequenced in a study of CD8 T cells in Susac syndrome. Reverse transcription of about 0.45 to 1 ug RNA used random hexamers. TCRdb recomputed calls from the immunoSEQ multiplex PCR reads with MiXCR, one row per CDR3 protein. The sample records 180,000 or so distinct CDR3 sequences, over 85% being singletons. Material for sequencing was CD4+ T cells from PBMCs. These receptors originate from a human donor in good health.

V is TRBV9 and J is TRBJ2-7, with a weak D call TRBD2 (6 bases). Trimming took off 5 bases at V and 1 base at J, with 13 bases between the two ends. The CDR3 runs 14 residues. Germline CDR1 and CDR2: SGDLS and YYNGEE. CDR3 in DNA: TGTGCCAGCAGTTACGGGGGAGCTTCCTACGAGCAGTACTTC. It yields the protein CASSYGGASYEQYF.

V usage is TRBV6-5 and J usage is TRBJ2-7, with D possibly called TRBD1 or TRBD2 (5 bases each). V gave up 10 bases and J gave up 12 bases, with 19 bases separating them. The CDR3 is made up of 11 amino acids. Germline values: CDR1 MNHEY, CDR2 SVGAGI. The CDR3 coding sequence is TGTGCCACGGGGACGTGGGATAAACCGTACTTC. It translates to CATGTWDKPYF.

This rearrangement joins TRBV9 to TRBJ2-5; D tentatively fits TRBD1 or TRBD2 (5 bases each). This CDR3 is built from 13 residues. CDR1 is SGDLS, CDR2 YYNGEE, per germline. The ends were cut back, 0 bases at V and 7 bases at J, with 10 bases in the middle. CDR3 in amino acids: CASSVDQGTTQYF. The CDR3 DNA follows: TGTGCCAGCAGCGTAGATCAAGGGACGACCCAGTACTTC.

The chain recombines TRBV12-5 with TRBJ2-1; TRBD1 agrees at 7 bases. The CDR3 has 14 amino acids. With 1 base clipped from V and 8 bases from J, the junction kept 5 bases outside the gene matches. Germline V gene data show CDR1 as LGHNT and CDR2 as FRNRAP. This CDR3 is CASGLGQGADEQFF. The CDR3 DNA is TGTGCTAGTGGTTTGGGACAGGGTGCCGATGAGCAGTTCTTC.

The CDR3 loop reads CAWSEDSYNEQFF. CDR3 bases: TGTGCCTGGAGCGAGGACTCATACAATGAGCAGTTCTTC. V usage is TRBV30 and J usage is TRBJ2-1, with D perhaps TRBD2 (5 bases). This CDR3 comprises 13 residues. Germline values: CDR1 GTSNPN, CDR2 SVGIG (reference sequence). With 3 bases removed from V and 4 bases from J, the gap between germline ends came to 10 bases.

The rearrangement links TRBV30 to TRBJ1-1, with 7 bases that match TRBD1. CDR3 length: 14 amino acids. Germline CDR1 is GTSNPN and CDR2 is SVGIG (reference sequence). V was pared by 3 bases and J by 3 bases, with 7 bases of the junction left unmatched. DNA for the CDR3: TGTGCCTGGAGCCCTAAGGGGGCGTACACTGAAGCTTTCTTT. This sequence encodes CAWSPKGAYTEAFF.

The V call is TRBV14, the J call TRBJ2-1; 13 positions match TRBD2. The V and J ends lost 4 bases and 0 bases, in that order; junction bases with no gene match: 12. Germline V lookup: CDR1 SGHDN, CDR2 FVKESK. CDR3 length equals 20 residues. DNA for the CDR3: TGTGCCAGCAGCCTAAGAAAGGGACTAGCGGGATTCAGCTCCTACAATGAGCAGTTCTTC. Its protein product is CASSLRKGLAGFSSYNEQFF.

The J gene is TRBJ2-6, the V gene TRBV27; TRBD1 might be the D (7 bases). V dropped 5 bases and J dropped 4 bases, with 12 bases sitting between them. The CDR3 runs to 15 residues. Germline-derived CDR1 and CDR2 are MNHEY and SMNVEV (reference sequence). Here the CDR3 DNA reads TGTGCCAGCAGTCCACAGGGGAGGGGGGCCAACGTCCTGACTTTC. It is translated as CASSPQGRGANVLTF.

The V call is TRBV7-9, the J call TRBJ2-3; D ambiguous. There are 16 residues in the CDR3. Germline assignment: CDR1 SEHNR and CDR2 FQNEAQ (reference sequence). V was pared by 5 bases and J by 0 bases, with 15 bases between. CDR3 DNA sequence: TGTGCCAGCAGCCGAGAAGGAGCGTTAAGCACAGATACGCAGTATTTT. Its translation is CASSREGALSTDTQYF.